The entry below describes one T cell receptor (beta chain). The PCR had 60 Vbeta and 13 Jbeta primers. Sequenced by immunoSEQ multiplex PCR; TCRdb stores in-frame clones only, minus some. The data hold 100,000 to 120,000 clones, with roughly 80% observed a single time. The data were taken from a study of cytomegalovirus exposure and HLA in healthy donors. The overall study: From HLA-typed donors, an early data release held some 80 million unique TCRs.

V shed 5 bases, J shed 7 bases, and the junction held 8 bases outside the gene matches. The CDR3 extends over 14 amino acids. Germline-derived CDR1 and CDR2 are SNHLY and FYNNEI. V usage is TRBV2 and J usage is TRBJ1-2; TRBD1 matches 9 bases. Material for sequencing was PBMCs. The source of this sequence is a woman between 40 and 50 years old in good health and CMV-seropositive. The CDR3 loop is CASSPQRQGVGYTF. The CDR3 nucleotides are TGTGCCAGCAGTCCCCAACGACAGGGGGTTGGCTACACCTTC. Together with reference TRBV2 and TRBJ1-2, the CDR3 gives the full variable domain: EPEVTQTPSHQVTQMGQEVILRCVPISNHLYFYWYRQILGQKVEFLVSFYNNEISEKSEIFDDQFSVERPDGSNFTLKIRSTKLEDSAMYFCASSPQRQGVGYTFGSGTRLTVV.